The 4 T cell receptor beta chains in this list originate from one sample, sequenced in a study of OX40 agonist ivuxolimab in advanced cancers. The library was built by means of the immunoSEQ multiplex PCR assay. Entries here come from immuneACCESS through TCRdb and include only in-frame sequences with V and J called. Some clones fail to appear in such tables; in the studies checked, an unresolved V gene covers under half of the shortfall, and the cause of the remainder is unknown. The sample table contains some 37,000 clones; only one count was recorded for 80% to 85% of them. The leading ten clones occupy about 20% of the sample. This material consisted of CD4+ or CD8+ T cells sorted from blood, taken in a trial of the OX40 agonist ivuxolimab. The receptors shown here come from an adult with an advanced solid tumor such as melanoma, head and neck, liver or kidney cancer.

CDR3 in amino acids: CASSLIGNRDGYTF. CDR3 nucleotide sequence: TGTGCCAGCAGCCTAATAGGGAACAGGGATGGCTACACCTTC. The rearrangement uses TRBV2 and TRBJ1-2, with a weak D call TRBD1 (6 bases). CDR3 length equals 14 residues. Trimming pared 6 bases from V and 6 bases from J, leaving 17 bases between. Germline assignment: CDR1 SNHLY and CDR2 FYNNEI.

V and J are TRBV16 and TRBJ2-7; 9 nucleotides match TRBD1. Germline CDR1 is KGHSY and CDR2 is FQNENV. The CDR3 runs 15 residues. J lost 5 bases, V lost 2 bases, and 7 bases had no gene match. The CDR3 DNA sequence: TGTGCCAGCAGCCAACTTACAGGGGGCAAAAACGAGCAGTACTTC. Protein: CASSQLTGGKNEQYF.

The J gene is TRBJ2-2, the V gene TRBV19; TRBD1 agrees at 9 bases. Germline trimming cut 8 bases from V and 3 bases from J; bases unmatched to any gene: 10. The CDR3 is 16 residues long. Germline CDR1 is LNHDA and CDR2 is SQIVND (reference sequence). The CDR3 here is CASGPQGAGDTGELFF. The DNA for the CDR3 is TGTGCCAGTGGCCCACAGGGGGCCGGGGACACCGGGGAGCTGTTTTTT.

The rearrangement joins TRBV28 to TRBJ2-3; D gene unclear. The CDR3 length is 13 residues. CDR1 and CDR2 (germline): MDHEN, SYDVKM. The germline V and J ends were trimmed by 6 bases and 1 base, with 8 bases remaining between them. The DNA of the CDR3 is TGTGCCAGCAGGCGGAGAGGCACAGATACGCAGTATTTT. Its protein is CASRRRGTDTQYF.